Each of the 9 T cell receptor beta chains below was sequenced from the same sample in a study of beta chain features in type 1 diabetes. General observations from the study: When Type 1 diabetes patients were examined, their TCRB CDR3s proved moderately but significantly shorter in all four CD4+ subsets.

Antigens of these TCRs are unknown. Every isolated RNA sample was fully reverse transcribed, so sequencing captured expressed TCRB transcripts. Using immunoSEQ multiplex PCR, the repertoire was profiled, and TCRdb retains in-frame clones only, with some absent. Of roughly 730,000 clones listed, 13% were seen once; the top ten hold around 0.022%. Sequenced sample: naive CD4+ T cells from blood. Receptors originate from a young man with type 1 diabetes.

V usage is TRBV20-1 and J usage is TRBJ2-1; D gene unclear. The germline V and J ends were trimmed by 6 bases and 5 bases, with 5 bases remaining between them. Germline lookup yields CDR1 DFQATT and CDR2 SNEGSKA (reference sequence). CDR3 size: 10 residues. In DNA form, the CDR3 reads TGCAGTGCCCACCACAATGAGCAGTTCTTC. This sequence encodes CSAHHNEQFF.

The rearrangement links TRBV5-6 to TRBJ2-5; 8 nucleotides match TRBD2. CDR3 size: 15 residues. J was trimmed by 4 bases and V by 4 bases; bases with no gene match: 9. Germline CDR1 and CDR2: SGHDT and YYEEEE. The CDR3 DNA follows: TGTGCCAGCAGCCCACCCGGGACTAGGAGAGAGACCCAGTACTTC. This gives the protein CASSPPGTRRETQYF. The variable domain in full, with the rest retrieved from reference TRBV5-6 and TRBJ2-5, is DAGVTQSPTHLIKTRGQQVTLRCSPKSGHDTVSWYQQALGQGPQFIFQYYEEEERQRGNFPDRFSGHQFPNYSSELNVNALLLGDSALYLCASSPPGTRRETQYFGPGTRLLVL.

This CDR3 is CASSPPGQPYNEQFF. The CDR3 nucleotides are TGTGCCAGCAGCCCCCCGGGACAACCCTACAATGAGCAGTTCTTC. The chain joins TRBV7-9 to TRBJ2-1; maybe TRBD1 (6 bases). The CDR3 runs to 15 residues. Germline CDR1 is SEHNR and CDR2 is FQNEAQ (reference sequence). Trimming cost V 5 bases and J 2 bases, with 13 bases left between them.

The CDR3 region has the DNA TGTGCCAGCAGCCCCCGGTCAGGGCGGGGAGAGACCCAGTACTTC. Translating gives CASSPRSGRGETQYF. The chain employs TRBV7-7 and TRBJ2-5; the D gene is possibly TRBD2 (6 bases). V was trimmed by 5 bases and J by 4 bases, leaving 17 bases between them. Per the germline V gene, CDR1 is SSHAT and CDR2 is FNYEAQ (reference sequence). The CDR3 is 15 amino acids.

This clone was detected a few times. The chain combines TRBV27 with TRBJ2-4; TRBD2 is a possible D gene (5 bases). CDR3 size: 16 residues. Germline CDR1 reads MNHEY; CDR2 reads SMNVEV (reference sequence). Trimming took off 1 base at V and 0 bases at J, with 10 bases between the two ends. The CDR3 nucleotides read TGTGCCAGCAGTTTATTCTGGGGAGTAGCCAAAAACATTCAGTACTTC. Encoded protein: CASSLFWGVAKNIQYF.

The V call is TRBV5-1, the J call TRBJ2-3; D is possibly TRBD2 (6 bases). Germline V gene data show CDR1 as SGHRS and CDR2 as YFSETQ. CDR3 length: 13 residues. Trimming cost V 0 bases and J 9 bases, with 11 bases left between them. The CDR3 loop reads CASSLGGETTQYF. CDR3 in DNA: TGCGCCAGCAGCTTGGGCGGGGAGACGACGCAGTATTTT.

This clone has just a few counts. V usage is TRBV7-9 and J usage is TRBJ2-1, with 8 bases lining up with TRBD1. This CDR3 is 16 amino acids long. The V gene end was trimmed by 3 bases and the J gene end by 6 bases; junction bases not matched to a gene: 10. Germline V lookup: CDR1 SEHNR, CDR2 FQNEAQ (reference sequence). The CDR3 is CASSFRGQGIGNEQFF. CDR3 nucleotides: TGTGCCAGCAGCTTCCGAGGACAGGGTATAGGCAATGAGCAGTTCTTC.

This clone was seen a few times. V and J are TRBV5-1 and TRBJ2-7; D is unclear. The CDR3 totals 15 residues. V was pared by 4 bases and J by 7 bases, with 21 bases between. Per the germline V gene, CDR1 is SGHRS and CDR2 is YFSETQ. Here the CDR3 reads CASSPGGPNTREQYF. The CDR3 DNA follows: TGCGCCAGCAGCCCGGGTGGTCCGAATACCCGGGAGCAGTACTTC.

The chain uses TRBV20-1 and TRBJ2-1; the D is unclear. V was cut by 2 bases and J by 8 bases, with 4 bases left in between. CDR1 is DFQATT and CDR2 is SNEGSKA in the germline V gene (reference sequence). This CDR3 comprises 10 residues. CDR3 DNA sequence: TGCAGTGCTAGACTCTATGAGCAGTTCTTC. Amino acids: CSARLYEQFF.